One and the same sample provided the 7 T cell receptor beta chains below, sequenced in a study of cytomegalovirus exposure and HLA in healthy donors. Researchers ran the PCR with 60 Vbeta and 13 Jbeta primers. Using immunoSEQ multiplex PCR, the repertoire was profiled, and TCRdb retains in-frame clones only, with some absent. The table lists over 100,000 clones, under 85% of them singletons. The source material was PBMCs. The receptors shown here come from a woman in her fifties or sixties in good health and CMV-seropositive.

The J gene is TRBJ2-7, the V gene TRBV7-9; 12 positions match TRBD1. The length of the CDR3 is 15 residues. After removal of 4 bases from V and 5 bases from J, the junction contained 6 bases not matched to a gene. Germline CDR1 SEHNR, CDR2 FQNEAQ (reference sequence). The CDR3, as DNA: TGTGCCAGCAGCTCTAGGGGACAGGGGGCGGACGAGCAGTACTTC. Translated, it gives CASSSRGQGADEQYF.

The genes are TRBV7-2 and TRBJ1-1, with 8 bases lining up with TRBD1. From germline, CDR1 is SGHTA and CDR2 FQGNSA. The CDR3 has 15 amino acids. After removal of 4 bases from V and 0 bases from J, the junction contained 4 bases not matched to a gene. The chain's CDR3 is CASSSRGRVNTEAFF. Here the CDR3 DNA reads TGTGCCAGCAGCTCCAGGGGGCGCGTGAACACTGAAGCTTTCTTT.

The rearrangement uses TRBV19 and TRBJ2-5; 10 nucleotides line up with TRBD1. CDR1 LNHDA and CDR2 SQIVND come from the germline V gene (reference sequence). The CDR3 spans 16 residues. The ends lost 2 bases at V and 2 bases at J; junction bases unmatched: 5. The DNA for the CDR3 is TGTGCCAGTAGTATAAGACAGGGGGCGGGTCAAGAGACCCAGTACTTC. This sequence encodes CASSIRQGAGQETQYF.

V usage is TRBV21-1 and J usage is TRBJ1-1. TRBV21-1 is labeled a pseudogene. The CDR3 covers 17 residues. In nucleotides, the CDR3 is TGTGCCAGCAGCCTTCCCGGGGGGACTGGGAATGACACTGAAGCTTTCTTT. This sequence encodes CASSLPGGTGNDTEAFF.

This chain uses TRBV2 with TRBJ2-1; a weak D match, TRBD2 (6 bases). This CDR3 spans 14 amino acids. The germline V gene encodes CDR1 SNHLY and CDR2 FYNNEI. V lost 6 bases and J lost 4, with 13 bases in between. The CDR3 loop reads CASRGRGFYNEQFF. The CDR3 bases are TGTGCCAGCAGGGGGCGGGGCTTTTACAATGAGCAGTTCTTC.

V and J are TRBV7-6 and TRBJ2-1, with 8 bases identical to TRBD2. V shed 8 bases and J 8 bases; nucleotides not matched to a gene: 11. The CDR3 runs to 14 residues. Per germline, CDR1 SGHVS and CDR2 FNYEAQ. CDR3 nucleotides: TGTGCCAGCCGAAGGACTAGCAACGACCATGAGCAGTTCTTC. Protein product: CASRRTSNDHEQFF. The full variable domain, its missing parts supplied by reference TRBV7-6 and TRBJ2-1, is GAGVSQSPRYKVTKRGQDVALRCDPISGHVSLYWYRQALGQGPEFLTYFNYEAQQDKSGLPNDRFSAERPEGSISTLTIQRTEQRDSAMYRCASRRTSNDHEQFFGPGTRLTVL.

The V gene is TRBV29-1, the J gene TRBJ2-7; the match to TRBD2 covers 8 bases. The CDR3 runs 11 residues. Germline-derived CDR1 and CDR2 are SQVTM and ANQGSEA. After removal of 5 bases from V and 5 bases from J, the junction contained 2 bases not matched to a gene. CDR3 loop: CSVISGNEQYF. The CDR3 DNA is TGCAGCGTTATTAGCGGGAACGAGCAGTACTTC.